These T cell receptor beta chains were read from a single sample in a study of cytomegalovirus exposure and HLA in healthy donors. Profiled with immunoSEQ multiplex PCR; TCRdb holds only in-frame clones, not every one. This table holds tens of thousands of clones, 85% to 95% found once. The material sequenced was PBMCs. The receptors here all came from a young man in good health and CMV-seronegative. The CDR3 runs from the conserved cysteine through the conserved F or W. Each record gives: clone size, D gene, J gene, CDR3 length, V gene, CDR3 DNA, CDR3 protein. A D gene is named only where the DNA matches it firmly. A row's size may be missing; if present it is once, few, many or a size class.

clone_size: .; d_call: TRBD2; j_call: TRBJ2-3; cdr3_length: 13; v_call: TRBV30; cdr3_nt: TGTGCCTGGAGGTTAGCGGGAGCAGATACGCAGTATTTT; cdr3_aa: CAWRLAGADTQYF
clone_size: once; d_call: TRBD1; j_call: TRBJ1-2; cdr3_length: 14; v_call: TRBV28; cdr3_nt: TGTGCCAGCAGTTCGACAGGGGGTCACTATGGCTACACCTTC; cdr3_aa: CASSSTGGHYGYTF
clone_size: .; d_call: .; j_call: TRBJ1-2; cdr3_length: 13; v_call: TRBV6-1; cdr3_nt: TGTGCCAGCAGTGAACAGGGGACGCATGGCTACACCTTC; cdr3_aa: CASSEQGTHGYTF
clone_size: .; d_call: .; j_call: TRBJ2-7; cdr3_length: 11; v_call: TRBV20-1; cdr3_nt: TGCAGTGCTATGGGGAGCTACGAGCAGTACTTC; cdr3_aa: CSAMGSYEQYF
clone_size: .; d_call: .; j_call: TRBJ2-1; cdr3_length: 11; v_call: TRBV2; cdr3_nt: TGTGCCAGCAGTGAGGAGCTCCATCCGTTCTTC; cdr3_aa: CASSEELHPFF
clone_size: few; d_call: .; j_call: TRBJ1-2; cdr3_length: 11; v_call: TRBV4-1; cdr3_nt: TGCGCCAGCAGCCAAGATAACAATCACACCTTC; cdr3_aa: CASSQDNNHTF
clone_size: .; d_call: TRBD1; j_call: TRBJ2-3; cdr3_length: 15; v_call: TRBV5-6; cdr3_nt: TGTGCCAGCAGCTTACTACAGGGGAGCACAGATACGCAGTATTTT; cdr3_aa: CASSLLQGSTDTQYF
clone_size: .; d_call: TRBD1; j_call: TRBJ1-6; cdr3_length: 14; v_call: TRBV5-5; cdr3_nt: TGTGCCAGCAGGTCGGGACAGGGAACTTCACCCCTCCACTTT; cdr3_aa: CASRSGQGTSPLHF
clone_size: .; d_call: .; j_call: TRBJ1-1; cdr3_length: 14; v_call: TRBV27; cdr3_nt: TGTGCCAGCAGTTTAGGCAGGTTGAACACTGAAGCTTTCTTT; cdr3_aa: CASSLGRLNTEAFF
clone_size: .; d_call: TRBD1; j_call: TRBJ1-6; cdr3_length: 14; v_call: TRBV11-1; cdr3_nt: TGTGCCAGTGCCAGGGGGTCGATCAATTCACCCCTCCACTTT; cdr3_aa: CASARGSINSPLHF
clone_size: .; d_call: .; j_call: TRBJ2-5; cdr3_length: 16; v_call: TRBV9; cdr3_nt: TGTGCCAGCAGCGTTTCAACAGGTCTTGTGGGGGAGACCCAGTACTTC; cdr3_aa: CASSVSTGLVGETQYF
clone_size: .; d_call: .; j_call: TRBJ1-1; cdr3_length: 16; v_call: TRBV11-2; cdr3_nt: TGTGCCAGCAGCTTAAATACAGGGTACGGAGGCGCTGAAGCTTTCTTT; cdr3_aa: CASSLNTGYGGAEAFF
clone_size: .; d_call: TRBD1; j_call: TRBJ1-2; cdr3_length: 15; v_call: TRBV6-5; cdr3_nt: TGTGCCAGCAGTGGTCCCGGGACAGGGAACTATGGCTACACCTTC; cdr3_aa: CASSGPGTGNYGYTF
clone_size: .; d_call: .; j_call: TRBJ2-1; cdr3_length: 15; v_call: TRBV9; cdr3_nt: TGTGCCAGCAGCCCCTCAGGGGCCCTCTACAATGAGCAGTTCTTC; cdr3_aa: CASSPSGALYNEQFF
clone_size: .; d_call: .; j_call: TRBJ1-1; cdr3_length: 14; v_call: TRBV5-4; cdr3_nt: TGTGCCAGCAGCCTCGGGTTGACGAACACTGAAGCTTTCTTT; cdr3_aa: CASSLGLTNTEAFF
clone_size: .; d_call: TRBD1; j_call: TRBJ1-1; cdr3_length: 15; v_call: TRBV5-1; cdr3_nt: TGCGCCAGCAGCTTCTCCGGACAGGGGGCCACTGAAGCTTTCTTT; cdr3_aa: CASSFSGQGATEAFF
clone_size: few; d_call: .; j_call: TRBJ1-6; cdr3_length: 16; v_call: TRBV27; cdr3_nt: TGTGCCAGCAGTCCGACGCCCGGGGGTCGGAATTCACCCCTCCACTTT; cdr3_aa: CASSPTPGGRNSPLHF
clone_size: .; d_call: .; j_call: TRBJ1-5; cdr3_length: 15; v_call: TRBV7-9; cdr3_nt: TGTGCCAGCAGCGGGGGGGTAGAAGGGAATCAGCCCCAGCATTTT; cdr3_aa: CASSGGVEGNQPQHF
clone_size: .; d_call: .; j_call: TRBJ2-5; cdr3_length: 15; v_call: TRBV7-8; cdr3_nt: TGTGCCAGCAGCTTAGGATTGGGGGCCGGAGAGACCCAGTACTTC; cdr3_aa: CASSLGLGAGETQYF
clone_size: .; d_call: .; j_call: TRBJ1-2; cdr3_length: 13; v_call: TRBV7-9; cdr3_nt: TGTGCCAGCAGCTTAGCCGACACCTCGGGCTACACCTTC; cdr3_aa: CASSLADTSGYTF
clone_size: .; d_call: TRBD2; j_call: TRBJ2-1; cdr3_length: 15; v_call: TRBV5-4; cdr3_nt: TGTGCCAGCAGCGAAACTAGCGGCCAAACTAATGAGCAGTTCTTC; cdr3_aa: CASSETSGQTNEQFF
clone_size: .; d_call: .; j_call: TRBJ1-5; cdr3_length: 15; v_call: TRBV7-2; cdr3_nt: TGTGCCAGCAGCTTAGCCGGGGTAGGAAATCAGCCCCAGCATTTT; cdr3_aa: CASSLAGVGNQPQHF
clone_size: .; d_call: TRBD2; j_call: TRBJ2-7; cdr3_length: 16; v_call: TRBV5-5; cdr3_nt: TGTGCCAGCAGCCTGACTAGCGGGAGGGGGTCCTACGAGCAGTACTTC; cdr3_aa: CASSLTSGRGSYEQYF
clone_size: .; d_call: TRBD2; j_call: TRBJ2-7; cdr3_length: 20; v_call: TRBV5-8; cdr3_nt: TGTGCCAGCAGCTTGATTGCCGGCGGCGGGAGGGCCTATGGCTCCTACGAGCAGTACTTC; cdr3_aa: CASSLIAGGGRAYGSYEQYF
clone_size: .; d_call: .; j_call: TRBJ1-2; cdr3_length: 16; v_call: TRBV7-9; cdr3_nt: TGTGCCAGCAGCTCATCTACCGGACTCCCCCCTTATGGCTACACCTTC; cdr3_aa: CASSSSTGLPPYGYTF
clone_size: once; d_call: TRBD1; j_call: TRBJ1-2; cdr3_length: 13; v_call: TRBV29-1; cdr3_nt: TGCAGCGTTGGTAGAGGGGGCGCTGAGGGCTACACCTTC; cdr3_aa: CSVGRGGAEGYTF
clone_size: .; d_call: .; j_call: TRBJ1-1; cdr3_length: 16; v_call: TRBV28; cdr3_nt: TGTGCCAGCAGAACAAACGGGGGGACGGGGAACACTGAAGCTTTCTTT; cdr3_aa: CASRTNGGTGNTEAFF
clone_size: .; d_call: .; j_call: TRBJ1-5; cdr3_length: 16; v_call: TRBV28; cdr3_nt: TGTGCCAGCAGTTTATGGGGGGCCGGCTCCAATCAGCCCCAGCATTTT; cdr3_aa: CASSLWGAGSNQPQHF
clone_size: .; d_call: .; j_call: TRBJ1-6; cdr3_length: 16; v_call: TRBV27; cdr3_nt: TGTGCCAGCAGAATTACAAATACAGGCTTTAATTCACCCCTCCACTTT; cdr3_aa: CASRITNTGFNSPLHF
clone_size: once; d_call: .; j_call: TRBJ1-1; cdr3_length: 13; v_call: TRBV4-2; cdr3_nt: TGTGCCAGCAGCCCCGGGGGGAACACTGAAGCTTTCTTT; cdr3_aa: CASSPGGNTEAFF
clone_size: .; d_call: .; j_call: TRBJ1-5; cdr3_length: 16; v_call: TRBV9; cdr3_nt: TGTGCCAGCAGCGTAGGGCCGATCGGGAGCAATCAGCCCCAGCATTTT; cdr3_aa: CASSVGPIGSNQPQHF
clone_size: .; d_call: TRBD1; j_call: TRBJ2-5; cdr3_length: 14; v_call: TRBV7-6; cdr3_nt: TGTGCCAGCAGTTACGGACAGGACCAAGAGACCCAGTACTTC; cdr3_aa: CASSYGQDQETQYF
clone_size: .; d_call: TRBD1; j_call: TRBJ2-7; cdr3_length: 15; v_call: TRBV11-2; cdr3_nt: TGTGCCAGCAGCGTCGGGACAGGTCGCGGCTACGAGCAGTACTTC; cdr3_aa: CASSVGTGRGYEQYF
clone_size: .; d_call: .; j_call: TRBJ2-7; cdr3_length: 11; v_call: TRBV13; cdr3_nt: TGTGCCAGCAGCCGAGCCTACGAGCAGTACTTC; cdr3_aa: CASSRAYEQYF
clone_size: .; d_call: TRBD1; j_call: TRBJ1-1; cdr3_length: 15; v_call: TRBV19; cdr3_nt: TGTGCCAGTAGTATCCGGGACAGGGGGCCCACTGAAGCTTTCTTT; cdr3_aa: CASSIRDRGPTEAFF
clone_size: few; d_call: TRBD1; j_call: TRBJ1-2; cdr3_length: 15; v_call: TRBV7-9; cdr3_nt: TGTGCCAGCAGCCAGGGACAGGGGGCCCGCTATGGCTACACCTTC; cdr3_aa: CASSQGQGARYGYTF
clone_size: once; d_call: .; j_call: TRBJ1-1; cdr3_length: 14; v_call: TRBV6-5; cdr3_nt: TGTGCCAGCAGTTACTGGGAGGGGAACACTGAAGCTTTCTTT; cdr3_aa: CASSYWEGNTEAFF
clone_size: .; d_call: .; j_call: TRBJ1-1; cdr3_length: 13; v_call: TRBV6-4; cdr3_nt: TGTGCCAGCAGTGACGGCTTGAACACTGAAGCTTTCTTT; cdr3_aa: CASSDGLNTEAFF
clone_size: .; d_call: .; j_call: TRBJ2-7; cdr3_length: 15; v_call: TRBV15; cdr3_nt: TGTGCCACCAGCAGCGGGCAGGGCAAACCCTACGAGCAGTACTTC; cdr3_aa: CATSSGQGKPYEQYF
clone_size: .; d_call: .; j_call: TRBJ1-2; cdr3_length: 14; v_call: TRBV6-4; cdr3_nt: TGTGCCAGCAGTGACTCGAACAGCCTCTATGGCTACACCTTC; cdr3_aa: CASSDSNSLYGYTF
clone_size: .; d_call: TRBD1; j_call: TRBJ1-1; cdr3_length: 17; v_call: TRBV25-1; cdr3_nt: TGTGCCAGCAGTGCCAGTCCGGGACAGGGGTCCAACACTGAAGCTTTCTTT; cdr3_aa: CASSASPGQGSNTEAFF
clone_size: .; d_call: .; j_call: TRBJ2-7; cdr3_length: 12; v_call: TRBV11-3; cdr3_nt: TGTGCCAGCAGCAGGGGTTCCTACGAGCAGTACTTC; cdr3_aa: CASSRGSYEQYF
clone_size: .; d_call: .; j_call: TRBJ1-3; cdr3_length: 16; v_call: TRBV27; cdr3_nt: TGTGCCAGCAGTCCCCGACCGAGCGGCTCTGGAAACACCATATATTTT; cdr3_aa: CASSPRPSGSGNTIYF
clone_size: .; d_call: .; j_call: TRBJ1-1; cdr3_length: 11; v_call: TRBV30; cdr3_nt: TGTGCTTGGGAGAAGAACACTGAAGCTTTCTTT; cdr3_aa: CAWEKNTEAFF
clone_size: .; d_call: TRBD2; j_call: TRBJ2-2; cdr3_length: 18; v_call: TRBV27; cdr3_nt: TGTGCCAGCAGTTTAGGACTAGCGGGTCCACCGAACACCGGGGAGCTGTTTTTT; cdr3_aa: CASSLGLAGPPNTGELFF
clone_size: .; d_call: .; j_call: TRBJ2-1; cdr3_length: 15; v_call: TRBV7-8; cdr3_nt: TGTGCCAGCAGCGCCAGCCGGGACTTGCTATGGGAGCAGTTCTTC; cdr3_aa: CASSASRDLLWEQFF
clone_size: .; d_call: .; j_call: TRBJ1-1; cdr3_length: 10; v_call: TRBV29-1; cdr3_nt: TGCAGCGTTCGACAGACTGAAGCTTTCTTT; cdr3_aa: CSVRQTEAFF
clone_size: .; d_call: .; j_call: TRBJ1-2; cdr3_length: 13; v_call: TRBV25-1; cdr3_nt: TGTGCCAGCAGTTTTGACAAGAACTATGGCTACACCTTC; cdr3_aa: CASSFDKNYGYTF
clone_size: .; d_call: .; j_call: TRBJ1-1; cdr3_length: 18; v_call: TRBV11-2; cdr3_nt: TGTGCCAGCAGCTTAGATCGTAACAGATACTTTTTTAACACTGAAGCTTTCTTT; cdr3_aa: CASSLDRNRYFFNTEAFF
clone_size: once; d_call: .; j_call: TRBJ1-6; cdr3_length: 15; v_call: TRBV2; cdr3_nt: TGTGCCAGCAGTCCAAGGACAGCAAATAATTCACCCCTCCACTTT; cdr3_aa: CASSPRTANNSPLHF
clone_size: .; d_call: .; j_call: TRBJ1-1; cdr3_length: 15; v_call: TRBV6-1; cdr3_nt: TGTGCCAGCAGTGAAGGGAGGGTCGTGAACACTGAAGCTTTCTTT; cdr3_aa: CASSEGRVVNTEAFF
clone_size: .; d_call: TRBD2; j_call: TRBJ2-4; cdr3_length: 17; v_call: TRBV4-1; cdr3_nt: TGCGCCAGCAGCCAAGTGGATAGCGGGGGTACCAAAAACATTCAGTACTTC; cdr3_aa: CASSQVDSGGTKNIQYF
clone_size: .; d_call: .; j_call: TRBJ2-2; cdr3_length: 20; v_call: TRBV23-1; cdr3_nt: TGCGCCAGCAGTCAATCTTTAATTGGATTTAGGGGGTTGAGCACCGGGGAGCTGTTTTTT; cdr3_aa: CASSQSLIGFRGLSTGELFF
clone_size: .; d_call: TRBD1; j_call: TRBJ2-5; cdr3_length: 18; v_call: TRBV27; cdr3_nt: TGTGCCAGCAGTTTCCTACTTCCGGGACAGGGAGGTGTGGAGACCCAGTACTTC; cdr3_aa: CASSFLLPGQGGVETQYF
clone_size: .; d_call: .; j_call: TRBJ2-7; cdr3_length: 13; v_call: TRBV7-9; cdr3_nt: TGTGCCAGCAGCTTAGAGGGGCCCGTGGAGCAGTACTTC; cdr3_aa: CASSLEGPVEQYF
clone_size: .; d_call: TRBD2; j_call: TRBJ2-7; cdr3_length: 14; v_call: TRBV7-6; cdr3_nt: TGTGCCAGCAGCTCCGGACTAGCGGGAGTTGAGCAGTACTTC; cdr3_aa: CASSSGLAGVEQYF
clone_size: .; d_call: .; j_call: TRBJ2-3; cdr3_length: 15; v_call: TRBV4-2; cdr3_nt: TGTGCCAGCAGCCAAGGCGTGATGAACCCAGATACGCAGTATTTT; cdr3_aa: CASSQGVMNPDTQYF
clone_size: .; d_call: .; j_call: TRBJ1-6; cdr3_length: 16; v_call: TRBV6-5; cdr3_nt: TGTGCCAGCAGTTACAGGCGGCAGGGCCCGAATTCACCCCTCCACTTT; cdr3_aa: CASSYRRQGPNSPLHF